The 28 T cell receptor beta chains below come from one sample, sequenced in a study of high-grade serous ovarian cancer treatment subgroups. Tumor samples were taken before definitive surgery or chemotherapy. The assay was immunoSEQ multiplex PCR, and TCRdb's table has in-frame clones only and misses some. The sample carries around 9,600 clones, about nine tenths recorded once. Material for sequencing was tumor tissue. These receptors originate from a human donor with high-grade serous ovarian cancer.

As DNA, the CDR3 is TGTGCCAGCTCACCACCGCAGGGGCCGAACACCGGGGAGCTGTTTTTT. As protein: CASSPPQGPNTGELFF. The gene calls are TRBV18 and TRBJ2-2; TRBD1 might be the D (6 bases). The V end was cut by 0 bases, the J end by 0 bases, with 8 bases between. The CDR3 runs to 16 residues. Germline assignment: CDR1 KGHSH and CDR2 LQKENI.

This chain connects TRBV6-5 to TRBJ1-3, with unresolved D. The V gene lost 3 bases and the J gene lost 4 bases, with 10 bases spanning the gap. The germline V gene has CDR1 MNHEY and CDR2 SVGAGI. There are 14 residues in the CDR3. The CDR3 sequence is CASSYGSPGNTIYF. CDR3 DNA sequence: TGTGCCAGCAGTTATGGGTCTCCCGGAAACACCATATATTTT.

The V call is TRBV6-1, the J call TRBJ2-7; 9 bases fit TRBD1. CDR3 length equals 16 residues. The germline gives CDR1 MNHNS, CDR2 SASEGT. J lost 2 bases, V lost 4 bases, and 9 bases had no gene match. Here the CDR3 DNA reads TGTGCCAGCAGTGGGGCCGCGGGACAGGGCACCTACGAGCAGTACTTC. This encodes CASSGAAGQGTYEQYF.

Turning to this clone: Because the CDR3's place on the DNA is in doubt, the DNA is left out and the CDR3 is given as listed by TCRdb. This rearrangement joins TRBV7-2 to TRBJ2-7; the table assigns TRBD1, which was not confirmed against the DNA. The CDR3 is 14 amino acids in total, end residues counted. Germline lookup yields CDR1 SGHTA and CDR2 FQGNSA. The CDR3 is CASSPSGQYVGPYF.

This chain links TRBV6-1 with TRBJ2-3; D is unclear. CDR1 is MNHNS and CDR2 is SASEGT in the germline V gene. Trimming shortened V by 7 bases and J by 0 bases, and 11 bases separated the two germline ends. CDR3 length: 14 amino acids. The CDR3: CASTLGRSTDTQYF. CDR3 DNA sequence: TGTGCCAGCACCCTAGGACGGAGCACAGATACGCAGTATTTT.

The count of this clone is one. V usage is TRBV19 and J usage is TRBJ2-7; 8 nucleotides line up with TRBD2. The CDR3 is 13 amino acids. The ends lost 3 bases at V and 4 bases at J; junction bases unmatched: 2. Germline V gene lookup returns CDR1 LNHDA and CDR2 SQIVND (reference sequence). The CDR3 DNA is TGTGCCAGTAGTATGGGACTAGTTTACGAGCAGTACTTC. It is translated as CASSMGLVYEQYF.

This chain uses TRBV6-5 with TRBJ2-1; no reliable D call. There are 14 residues in the CDR3. The germline V gene has CDR1 MNHEY and CDR2 SVGAGI. V lost 4 bases to trimming and J lost 6 bases, with 13 bases between them. Here the CDR3 reads CASSSLGASNEQFF. CDR3 in DNA: TGTGCCAGCAGTTCACTGGGTGCCAGCAATGAGCAGTTCTTC.

The gene calls are TRBV16 and TRBJ2-5; maybe TRBD1 (6 bases). V was shortened by 6 bases and J by 2 bases, with 13 bases between the two germline ends. Germline V gene data show CDR1 as KGHSY and CDR2 as FQNENV. There are 14 residues in the CDR3. The CDR3 DNA sequence: TGTGCCAGCAGACAGTACAGGGATCAAGAGACCCAGTACTTC. Its protein is CASRQYRDQETQYF.

The chain combines TRBV9 with TRBJ2-1; 7 bases are shared with TRBD2. Germline lookup yields CDR1 SGDLS and CDR2 YYNGEE. The V segment lost 2 bases and the J segment 3 bases; nucleotides outside the gene matches: 5. CDR3 length: 15 amino acids. In DNA, the CDR3 is TGTGCCAGCAGCGTTGGGGCTAGCGGCTACAATGAGCAGTTCTTC. Its translation is CASSVGASGYNEQFF.

The sample holds a few counts of this clone. The chain couples TRBV5-1 to TRBJ2-1; TRBD1 matches 8 bases. Looked up from germline, CDR1 is SGHRS and CDR2 is YFSETQ. The CDR3 runs to 14 residues. After removal of 0 bases from V and 8 bases from J, the junction contained 4 bases not matched to a gene. The CDR3 spells CASSLAGGWDEQFF. The CDR3 DNA reads as TGCGCCAGCAGCTTGGCAGGGGGCTGGGATGAGCAGTTCTTC.

The rearrangement links TRBV13 to TRBJ2-6, with a tentative D call TRBD2 (6 bases). CDR3 length: 17 residues. Germline V lookup: CDR1 PRHDT, CDR2 FYEKMQ (reference sequence). V lost 0 bases to trimming and J lost 0 bases, with 9 bases between them. For the CDR3, the DNA is TGTGCCAGCAGCTTAGGAGGACTACACTCTGGGGCCAACGTCCTGACTTTC. It is translated as CASSLGGLHSGANVLTF.

This chain uses TRBV11-3 with TRBJ2-7; 8 positions match TRBD1. Germline values: CDR1 SGHNT, CDR2 YENEEA. The CDR3 has 13 residues. V lost 4 bases, J lost 3 bases, and 2 bases stayed unmatched. The CDR3 DNA reads as TGTGCCAGCAGCTCGGACAGGGACTACGAGCAGTACTTC. This codes for CASSSDRDYEQYF. The full variable domain, in which reference TRBV11-3 and TRBJ2-7 provide the parts outside the CDR3, is EAGVVQSPRYKIIEKKQPVAFWCNPISGHNTLYWYLQNLGQGPELLIRYENEEAVDDSQLPKDRFSAERLKGVDSTLKIQPAELGDSAVYLCASSSDRDYEQYFGPGTRLTVT.

This chain joins TRBV11-2 and TRBJ1-3; 7 bases fit TRBD1. Germline lookup yields CDR1 SGHAT and CDR2 FQNNGV. The CDR3 covers 15 residues. V lost 5 bases, J lost 2 bases, and 6 bases stayed unmatched. This CDR3 reads CASSLGDSPGNTIYF. Written as DNA, the CDR3 is TGTGCCAGCAGCCTCGGGGACAGCCCTGGAAACACCATATATTTT.

CDR3 nucleotides: TGTGCCAGCAGCCCCCCGAACACCGGGGAGCTGTTTTTT. This translates into CASSPPNTGELFF. The genes are TRBV11-3 and TRBJ2-2; no clear D. Germline values: CDR1 SGHNT, CDR2 YENEEA. Trimming left V 5 bases short and J 0 bases short, with 4 bases between. The CDR3 consists of 13 residues.

J is TRBJ2-7 and V is TRBV6-1; D is perhaps TRBD1 or TRBD2 (5 bases each). Looked up from germline, CDR1 is MNHNS and CDR2 is SASEGT. The CDR3 runs to 13 residues. The V and J ends lost 8 bases and 8 bases respectively, with 19 bases between them. The CDR3 coding sequence is TGTGCCAGCGGGGACCGGGACCCCGGAAAGCAGTACTTC. As protein: CASGDRDPGKQYF.

CDR3 sequence: CASSLGSGGLNEQFF. The CDR3 region has the DNA TGTGCCAGCAGCTTAGGTAGCGGGGGGTTAAATGAGCAGTTCTTC. V and J are TRBV7-8 and TRBJ2-1, with 10 bases fitting TRBD2. CDR1 is SGHVS, CDR2 FQNEAQ, per germline. The V and J ends lost 1 base and 7 bases, in that order; junction bases with no gene match: 4. This CDR3 has 15 residues.

The chain joins TRBV2 to TRBJ2-1, with no clear D. Looked up from germline, CDR1 is SNHLY and CDR2 is FYNNEI. V was cut by 4 bases and J by 3 bases, with 7 bases left in between. The length of the CDR3 is 13 residues. CDR3 nucleotides: TGTGCCAGCAGTGTTAATCTCTACAATGAGCAGTTCTTC. Translation gives CASSVNLYNEQFF.

V and J are TRBV9 and TRBJ1-4, with D possibly TRBD1 on 5 matching bases. Germline CDR1 and CDR2: SGDLS and YYNGEE. The ends were cut back, 3 bases at V and 0 bases at J, with 9 bases in the middle. The CDR3 has 15 residues. The CDR3 bases are TGTGCCAGCAGCGCAGGGTTTGCAACTAATGAAAAACTGTTTTTT. As protein: CASSAGFATNEKLFF.

The V and J genes are TRBV29-1 and TRBJ2-5; D is uncertain. There are 11 residues in the CDR3. Looked up from germline, CDR1 is SQVTM and CDR2 is ANQGSEA. Between the trimmed V and J ends, which lost 4 bases and 5 bases, there was a span of 8 bases. CDR3 amino acids: CSVGPGETQYF. CDR3 DNA sequence: TGCAGCGTTGGCCCTGGCGAGACCCAGTACTTC. Combining the CDR3 with reference TRBV29-1 and TRBJ2-5 gives the whole variable domain SAVISQKPSRDICQRGTSLTIQCQVDSQVTMMFWYRQQPGQSLTLIATANQGSEATYESGFVIDKFPISRPNLTFSTLTVSNMSPEDSSIYLCSVGPGETQYFGPGTRLLVL.

The chain carries TRBV7-9 and TRBJ2-7; D unresolved. Trimming cost V 8 bases and J 6 bases, with 8 bases left between them. Germline CDR1 and CDR2: SEHNR and FQNEAQ (reference sequence). The CDR3 contains 10 residues. The CDR3 DNA reads as TGTGCCAGCGCGCGCGTCGAGCAGTACTTC. Encoded protein: CASARVEQYF.

The chain is built from TRBV10-2 and TRBJ2-7; D may be TRBD1 (8 bases). Germline V gene lookup returns CDR1 WSHSY and CDR2 SAAADI. The CDR3 has 15 amino acids. With 9 bases removed from V and 5 bases from J, the gap between germline ends came to 23 bases. The CDR3 loop reads CASTETGGTTNEQYF. In nucleotides, the CDR3 is TGCGCCAGTACCGAAACAGGGGGGACTACGAACGAGCAGTACTTC.

V usage is TRBV18 and J usage is TRBJ1-1; D gene ambiguous. The CDR3 is 13 amino acids. Germline CDR1 reads KGHSH; CDR2 reads LQKENI. V was trimmed by 2 bases and J by 5 bases, leaving 9 bases between them. This CDR3 reads CASSPTLGTEAFF. Here the CDR3 DNA reads TGTGCCAGCTCACCAACCCTGGGGACTGAAGCTTTCTTT.

The chain has TRBV5-4 and TRBJ2-7; 9 positions agree with TRBD2. With 3 bases clipped from V and 4 bases from J, the junction kept 5 bases outside the gene matches. This CDR3 contains 14 residues. The V gene's germline CDR1 is SGHNT and CDR2 YYREEE (reference sequence). The CDR3 loop is CASSSLAGTYEQYF. DNA of the CDR3: TGTGCCAGCAGCTCCCTAGCGGGGACTTACGAGCAGTACTTC.

This clone came up once. This chain links TRBV6-4 with TRBJ2-2, with 8 positions matching TRBD2. The J segment lost 7 bases and the V segment lost 3 bases, leaving 1 base of the junction unmatched. Germline CDR1 is MRHNA and CDR2 is SNTAGT. This CDR3 is 13 amino acids long. This CDR3 is CASSEREDGELFF. The CDR3 bases are TGTGCCAGCAGTGAGCGGGAGGACGGGGAGCTGTTTTTT.

The J gene is TRBJ2-7, the V gene TRBV18; D tentatively fits TRBD1 or TRBD2 (5 bases each). Per the germline V gene, CDR1 is KGHSH and CDR2 is LQKENI. The germline V and J ends were trimmed by 2 bases and 0 bases, with 8 bases remaining between them. The CDR3 spans 14 residues. In DNA, the CDR3 is TGTGCCAGCTCACCAGAGGGACCCTCCTACGAGCAGTACTTC. Translation: CASSPEGPSYEQYF.

The V call is TRBV7-9, the J call TRBJ2-7; the match to TRBD2 covers 9 bases. Germline-derived CDR1 and CDR2 are SEHNR and FQNEAQ (reference sequence). The CDR3 runs 15 residues. V was clipped by 5 bases and J by 8 bases; unmatched bases: 13. The CDR3 DNA reads TGTGCCAGCAGCCTCAGCGGGGGGCTACCTACCAAGCAGTACTTC. Translated: CASSLSGGLPTKQYF.

The chain links TRBV13 to TRBJ2-5, with TRBD1 matching 11 bases. The CDR3 sequence is 15 residues long. Germline CDR1 reads PRHDT; CDR2 reads FYEKMQ (reference sequence). After removal of 5 bases from V and 3 bases from J, the junction contained 5 bases not matched to a gene. CDR3 bases: TGTGCCAGCAGCCCCCGGGACAGGGGGGAAGAGACCCAGTACTTC. Its translation is CASSPRDRGEETQYF.

The CDR3 sequence is CASSPGLATYEQYF. CDR3 DNA: TGTGCCAGCTCACCAGGACTAGCGACCTACGAGCAGTACTTC. The chain employs TRBV18 and TRBJ2-7, with 9 nucleotides matching TRBD2. CDR1 and CDR2 (germline): KGHSH, LQKENI. CDR3 length equals 14 residues. V was pared by 2 bases and J by 2 bases, with 1 base of the junction left unmatched.